The next 5 T cell receptor beta chains were all read from a single sample in a study of T cell repertoires in cytomegalovirus infection. TCRdb used MiXCR to reprocess the reads, holding one entry per CDR3 protein. Of over 150,000 distinct CDR3 sequences in the sample, about 15% were seen once. Sequenced: CD8+ T cells from PBMCs. The receptors derive from a human donor in good health (CMV status not recorded). Some clones in this sample may be carry-over from other donors' samples.

This chain joins TRBV20-1 and TRBJ2-3; D is uncertain. Per the germline V gene, CDR1 is DFQATT and CDR2 is SNEGSKA (reference sequence). CDR3 size: 10 residues. The V end was cut by 2 bases, the J end by 3 bases, with 0 bases between. CDR3 sequence (DNA): TGCAGTGCTAGAACAGATACGCAGTATTTT. Encoded protein: CSARTDTQYF.

This clonotype has a handful of counts. An end of the junction differs from the germline gene, which may be a read error. The V and J genes are TRBV6-2 or TRBV6-3 and TRBJ1-1, with D unresolved. The CDR3 contains 12 residues. Germline CDR1 reads MNHEY; CDR2 reads SVGEGT. This CDR3 reads CASSVMKTEAFF. The CDR3 DNA sequence: TGTGCCAGCAGCGTAATGAAAACTGAAGCTTTCTTT.

The chain joins TRBV28 to TRBJ1-5, with 8 bases fitting TRBD1. The V and J ends lost 4 bases and 11 bases, in that order; junction bases with no gene match: 7. Germline CDR1 is MDHEN and CDR2 is SYDVKM. The CDR3 has 13 amino acids. The CDR3 protein is CASSSGGPPAQHF. The CDR3 DNA follows: TGTGCCAGCAGTTCAGGGGGCCCACCGGCCCAGCATTTT.

The V and J genes are TRBV2 and TRBJ1-2; TRBD1 matches at 9 bases. CDR1 and CDR2 (germline): SNHLY, FYNNEI. The J segment lost 4 bases and the V segment lost 6 bases, leaving 9 bases of the junction unmatched. The CDR3 is 15 amino acids. CDR3 coding DNA: TGTGCCAGCAGCGACTACAGGGGGCGAAGCTATGGCTACACCTTC. Translated, it gives CASSDYRGRSYGYTF. Full variable domain (rest looked up from reference TRBV2 and TRBJ1-2): EPEVTQTPSHQVTQMGQEVILRCVPISNHLYFYWYRQILGQKVEFLVSFYNNEISEKSEIFDDQFSVERPDGSNFTLKIRSTKLEDSAMYFCASSDYRGRSYGYTFGSGTRLTVV.

This clonotype was counted between two and nine times. This could be a read error, since a much larger clone is one nucleotide away. The chain links TRBV7-2 to TRBJ1-1, with D maybe TRBD1 (5 bases). The CDR3 is 13 residues long. Germline V gives CDR1 SGHTA, CDR2 FQGNSA. V lost 6 bases, J lost 8 bases, and 16 bases lay in between. The CDR3 here is CASSFRNTGEAFF. The CDR3 nucleotides are TGTGCCAGCAGTTTCCGGAACACAGGAGAAGCTTTCTTT.